A single sample gave rise to the 27 T cell receptor beta chains below, sequenced in a study of blood T cell repertoires in COVID-19. Using immunoSEQ multiplex PCR, the repertoire was profiled, and TCRdb retains in-frame clones only, with some absent. The sample contains over 50,000 clones, 86% of which appear only once. Sequencing input: peripheral blood. The receptors were gathered from an older man with active COVID-19.

CDR3 amino acids: CASSQGPHEQFF. The CDR3 nucleotides read TGTGCCAGCAGCCAGGGCCCCCATGAGCAGTTCTTC. The chain joins TRBV7-2 to TRBJ2-1, with a possible D match to TRBD1 (5 bases). The CDR3 is 12 amino acids. Germline assignment: CDR1 SGHTA and CDR2 FQGNSA. Trimming stripped 5 bases from V and 8 bases from J, with 10 bases between.

The chain joins TRBV7-2 to TRBJ2-3; 12 bases fit TRBD2. Germline assignment: CDR1 SGHTA and CDR2 FQGNSA. Trimming at V came to 6 bases and at J to 3 bases, leaving 16 bases not matched to a gene. The length of the CDR3 is 19 residues. The CDR3, as DNA: TGTGCCAGCAGTCCCAGGACTAGCGGGGTTTCCAGGCGGACAGATACGCAGTATTTT. This encodes CASSPRTSGVSRRTDTQYF.

The chain has TRBV7-9 and TRBJ1-2, with a weak D call TRBD1 (5 bases). V lost 5 bases and J 3 bases, leaving 16 bases between the germline ends. The CDR3 contains 15 residues. Germline assignment: CDR1 SEHNR and CDR2 FQNEAQ (reference sequence). This CDR3 is CASSPESGWDYGYTF. In DNA form, the CDR3 reads TGTGCCAGCAGCCCGGAATCAGGGTGGGACTATGGCTACACCTTC.

The rearrangement joins TRBV7-2 to TRBJ2-5, with 8 positions matching TRBD2. V lost 5 bases and J lost 2; bases outside the gene matches: 7. Germline V gene data show CDR1 as SGHTA and CDR2 as FQGNSA. This CDR3 has 15 amino acids. CDR3 residues: CASSLLSGEQETQYF. In DNA, the CDR3 is TGTGCCAGCAGCCTACTTAGCGGGGAACAAGAGACCCAGTACTTC.

CDR3 region: CASSSLTGNTGELFF. Written as DNA, the CDR3 is TGTGCCAGCAGCTCGCTGACAGGGAACACCGGGGAGCTGTTTTTT. The gene calls are TRBV7-3 and TRBJ2-2; D is perhaps TRBD1 (6 bases). CDR3 size: 15 residues. Germline lookup yields CDR1 SGHTA and CDR2 FQGTGA. V lost 4 bases to trimming and J lost 1 base, with 10 bases between them.

V is TRBV5-6 and J is TRBJ1-5; TRBD1 agrees at 10 bases. The CDR3 extends over 16 amino acids. V lost 1 base, J lost 4 bases, and 5 bases stayed unmatched. Germline CDR1 reads SGHDT; CDR2 reads YYEEEE. The CDR3 here is CASSLTGTGVNQPQHF. Written as DNA, the CDR3 is TGTGCCAGCAGCTTGACCGGGACAGGGGTAAATCAGCCCCAGCATTTT.

The chain has TRBV19 and TRBJ2-2, with D possibly matching TRBD1 (5 bases). CDR1 is LNHDA, CDR2 SQIVND, per germline (reference sequence). Trimming pared 2 bases from V and 0 bases from J, leaving 7 bases between. The CDR3 is 15 residues long. CDR3 in amino acids: CASSIQGTNTGELFF. CDR3 coding DNA: TGTGCCAGTAGTATACAGGGAACGAACACCGGGGAGCTGTTTTTT.

V gene TRBV7-2 combines with J gene TRBJ2-7; D is perhaps TRBD1 (6 bases). Looked up from germline, CDR1 is SGHTA and CDR2 is FQGNSA. Trimming took 4 bases from V and 5 from J, leaving 12 bases between them. The CDR3 totals 13 residues. In DNA form, the CDR3 reads TGTGCCAGCAGCTGGACAGCCCTTAACGAGCAGTACTTC. This gives the protein CASSWTALNEQYF. Full variable domain (remainder filled in from reference TRBV7-2 and TRBJ2-7): GAGVSQSPSNKVTEKGKDVELRCDPISGHTALYWYRQSLGQGLEFLIYFQGNSAPDKSGLPSDRFSAERTGGSVSTLTIQRTQQEDSAVYLCASSWTALNEQYFGPGTRLTVT.

The chain links TRBV29-1 to TRBJ1-2; possibly TRBD1 for D (5 bases). V lost 4 bases, J lost 5 bases, and 8 bases lay in between. This CDR3 region has 11 residues. The germline V gene has CDR1 SQVTM and CDR2 ANQGSEA. The CDR3 is CSVAGEYGYTF. As DNA, the CDR3 is TGCAGCGTTGCGGGGGAATATGGCTACACCTTC.

V gene TRBV7-3 combines with J gene TRBJ1-1; TRBD1 agrees at 9 bases. Germline CDR1 SGHTA, CDR2 FQGTGA. The J segment lost 2 bases and the V segment lost 3 bases, leaving 10 bases of the junction unmatched. This CDR3 spans 17 amino acids. CDR3 sequence (DNA): TGTGCCAGCAGCTTCATACCTCGGGACAGGGTCAACACTGAAGCTTTCTTT. This sequence encodes CASSFIPRDRVNTEAFF. The full variable domain, completed using reference TRBV7-3 and TRBJ1-1, is GAGVSQTPSNKVTEKGKYVELRCDPISGHTALYWYRQSLGQGPEFLIYFQGTGAADDSGLPNDRFFAVRPEGSVSTLKIQRTERGDSAVYLCASSFIPRDRVNTEAFFGQGTRLTVV.

J is TRBJ1-1 and V is TRBV4-3, with unresolved D. Deletions cut 0 bases from V and 9 bases from J, with 11 bases between. This CDR3 contains 13 residues. Germline CDR1 LGHNA, CDR2 YSLEER. CDR3 coding DNA: TGCGCCAGCAGCCAAGATCTCTGGCGGCAAGCTTTCTTT. Its translation is CASSQDLWRQAFF.

This rearrangement joins TRBV11-3 to TRBJ2-5, with 7 positions matching TRBD2. Germline lookup yields CDR1 SGHNT and CDR2 YENEEA. After removal of 5 bases from V and 5 bases from J, the junction contained 8 bases not matched to a gene. The CDR3 has 14 amino acids. In DNA form, the CDR3 reads TGTGCCAGCAGCCCCCGCGGGAGTTTTGAGACCCAGTACTTC. Amino acid sequence: CASSPRGSFETQYF.

This clone appeared a single time. The J gene is TRBJ1-1, the V gene TRBV7-2; perhaps TRBD1 as D (5 bases). This CDR3 spans 15 amino acids. Germline CDR1 SGHTA, CDR2 FQGNSA. Trimming removed 5 bases at V and 5 bases at J, with 18 bases between. CDR3: CASSPVSGAGTEAFF. In DNA form, the CDR3 reads TGTGCCAGCAGCCCGGTGAGTGGGGCTGGGACTGAAGCTTTCTTT.

The chain recombines TRBV14 with TRBJ1-2, with D possibly being TRBD1 (5 bases). The V gene's germline CDR1 is SGHDN and CDR2 FVKESK. V gave up 1 base and J gave up 4 bases, with 13 bases separating them. This CDR3 region has 15 residues. The CDR3 reads CASSQGGTRGYGYTF. CDR3 nucleotides: TGTGCCAGCAGCCAAGGGGGCACTCGCGGCTATGGCTACACCTTC.

The chain uses TRBV9 and TRBJ1-1; 9 bases are shared with TRBD1. Germline CDR1 SGDLS, CDR2 YYNGEE. The CDR3 sequence is 16 residues long. V trimming: 0 bases; J trimming: 1 base; junction bases outside the gene matches: 4. The CDR3 loop reads CASSVGTGGRNTEAFF. The CDR3 DNA follows: TGTGCCAGCAGCGTAGGTACAGGGGGCAGGAACACTGAAGCTTTCTTT.

V is TRBV14 and J is TRBJ1-1, with a weak D call TRBD1 (5 bases). The V end lost 4 bases, the J end lost 4 bases, and 13 bases lay between the germline ends. CDR3 length: 14 amino acids. CDR1 SGHDN and CDR2 FVKESK come from the germline V gene. The CDR3: CASSPTLGGTEAFF. CDR3 sequence (DNA): TGTGCCAGCAGCCCCACCTTGGGGGGCACTGAAGCTTTCTTT.

The rearrangement uses TRBV12-3 or TRBV12-4 and TRBJ2-3; 7 nucleotides match TRBD2. V shed 5 bases, J shed 6 bases, and the junction held 2 bases outside the gene matches. The CDR3 covers 12 residues. This CDR3 is CASSVGGDTQYF. Here the CDR3 DNA reads TGTGCCAGCAGTGTGGGGGGGGATACGCAGTATTTT.

This clone came up once. This chain uses TRBV10-3 with TRBJ1-2, with 7 nucleotides matching TRBD1. With V trimmed by 6 bases and J by 7 bases, 11 bases remained unmatched. This CDR3 comprises 14 residues. The germline V gene encodes CDR1 ENHRY and CDR2 SYGVKD. The CDR3 here is CAIRDRGQSGGYTF. The CDR3 region has the DNA TGTGCCATCAGGGATCGGGGACAGTCGGGTGGCTACACCTTC.

The J gene is TRBJ1-1, the V gene TRBV30, with TRBD1 identical over 8 bases. This CDR3 contains 18 residues. V was pared by 3 bases and J by 7 bases, with 22 bases of the junction left unmatched. Looked up from germline, CDR1 is GTSNPN and CDR2 is SVGIG (reference sequence). This CDR3 reads CAWRLQGAGGANGDEAFF. As DNA, the CDR3 is TGTGCCTGGAGGCTCCAAGGGGCAGGGGGCGCGAATGGGGATGAAGCTTTCTTT.

V gene TRBV2 combines with J gene TRBJ2-7; 14 bases align to TRBD2. CDR1 and CDR2 (germline): SNHLY, FYNNEI. The length of the CDR3 is 16 residues. Germline trimming cut 0 bases from V and 4 bases from J; bases unmatched to any gene: 2. DNA of the CDR3: TGTGCCAGCAGTGAAGCGTGGACTAGCGGGAGGTACGAGCAGTACTTC. This gives the protein CASSEAWTSGRYEQYF. Combining the CDR3 with reference TRBV2 and TRBJ2-7 gives the whole variable domain EPEVTQTPSHQVTQMGQEVILRCVPISNHLYFYWYRQILGQKVEFLVSFYNNEISEKSEIFDDQFSVERPDGSNFTLKIRSTKLEDSAMYFCASSEAWTSGRYEQYFGPGTRLTVT.

This rearrangement joins TRBV25-1 to TRBJ2-5, with D uncertain. Trimming took 6 bases from V and 7 from J, leaving 9 bases between them. Germline CDR1 and CDR2: MGHDK and SYGVNS. CDR3 length: 11 amino acids. CDR3 protein: CASSSTGTQYF. CDR3 in DNA: TGTGCCAGCAGCTCCACGGGGACCCAGTACTTC. The full variable domain, with the rest looked up from reference TRBV25-1 and TRBJ2-5, is EADIYQTPRYLVIGTGKKITLECSQTMGHDKMYWYQQDPGMELHLIHYSYGVNSTEKGDLSSESTVSRIRTEHFPLTLESARPSHTSQYLCASSSTGTQYFGPGTRLLVL.

The chain couples TRBV5-1 to TRBJ2-6, with 7 bases that match TRBD1. CDR3 length equals 16 residues. CDR1 and CDR2 from the germline V gene are SGHRS and YFSETQ. V trimming: 3 bases; J trimming: 0 bases; junction bases outside the gene matches: 3. This CDR3 reads CASSSGTASGANVLTF. CDR3 nucleotide sequence: TGCGCCAGCAGCTCTGGGACAGCCTCTGGGGCCAACGTCCTGACTTTC.

As regards this clone: Other DNA variants within this sample encode the same CDR3. This chain links TRBV7-2 with TRBJ1-5; D is ambiguous. The V gene lost 0 bases and the J gene lost 4 bases, with 16 bases spanning the gap. The length of the CDR3 is 17 residues. The V gene's germline CDR1 is SGHTA and CDR2 FQGNSA. CDR3 region: CASSLAPGGVSNQPQHF. As DNA, the CDR3 is TGTGCCAGCAGCTTAGCCCCCGGCGGGGTGAGTAATCAGCCCCAGCATTTT.

Only one count was recorded for this clone. V and J are TRBV12-3 or TRBV12-4 and TRBJ1-2, with 9 positions matching TRBD1. There are 13 residues in the CDR3. V lost 10 bases to trimming and J lost 3 bases; unmatched junction nucleotides: 6. CDR3 DNA sequence: TGTGCCATCCGGGGGGACAGGGACTATGGCTACACCTTC. The encoded protein is CAIRGDRDYGYTF.

This clone was seen a single time. The genes are TRBV19 and TRBJ1-2; D is perhaps TRBD1 (6 bases). Germline-derived CDR1 and CDR2 are LNHDA and SQIVND (reference sequence). The CDR3 covers 13 residues. Between the trimmed V and J ends, which lost 7 bases and 4 bases, there was a span of 13 bases. Here the CDR3 DNA reads TGTGCCAGTAATCAGGACAGCCTCTATGGCTACACCTTC. Protein product: CASNQDSLYGYTF.

The chain is built from TRBV15 and TRBJ2-1; D not resolved. Germline CDR1 reads LNHNV; CDR2 reads YYDKDF (reference sequence). CDR3 length equals 14 residues. V lost 1 base, J lost 10 bases, and 14 bases lay in between. In DNA form, the CDR3 reads TGTGCCACCAGCAGAGCCATCGACTCAGCGGAGCAGTTCTTC. It specifies CATSRAIDSAEQFF.

The V gene is TRBV15, the J gene TRBJ2-5; 11 nucleotides agree with TRBD2. Germline trimming cut 0 bases from V and 2 bases from J; bases unmatched to any gene: 2. Germline CDR1 LNHNV, CDR2 YYDKDF (reference sequence). The CDR3 is 16 amino acids. CDR3 DNA sequence: TGTGCCACCAGCAGAGATGGACTAGCGGGTCAAGAGACCCAGTACTTC. The encoded protein is CATSRDGLAGQETQYF.